This TCR beta chain was profiled in a study of blood T cell repertoires in COVID-19. Looking at the study overall: In each case, the material was cDNA or gDNA derived from T cells, B-cell-depleted T cells, or PBMCs.

As handled by the study authors: Reference gene primer amplification in the assay estimated nucleated cell counts. Libraries were prepared by immunoSEQ multiplex PCR; TCRdb keeps only in-frame clonotypes and omits some of them. The V and J calls and the clone size are those of that table, but D and trimming were determined from the DNA. Of some 320,000 clones in the sample, approximately 85% are singletons; the top ten hold roughly 7.8%. A single count supports this clone. The CDR3 runs 14 residues. This receptor was taken from a human donor in a cohort sampled during active COVID-19. The sequenced material came from peripheral blood. The chain combines TRBV21-1 with TRBJ2-1; TRBD1 is the table's D call, not checked against the DNA. TRBV21-1 is recorded as a pseudogene. The CDR3 region is CASSKEGPGSEQFF. CDR3 bases: TGTGCCAGCAGCAAAGAGGGGCCAGGGTCTGAGCAGTTCTTC.